This T cell receptor beta chain emerged from a study of T cell clonality in common variable immunodeficiency. CDR1 is SEHNR and CDR2 is FQNEAQ in the germline V gene (reference sequence). This CDR3 is 12 amino acids long. This clone occurred a few times. What it binds is unknown. Compared with germline, one end of the junction differs, possibly owing to a read error. The read ends 3 residues early relative to the CDR3; the germline J gene fills the gap. Equal genomic DNA amounts from CVID and control samples were sequenced. The method was immunoSEQ multiplex PCR; TCRdb's version includes in-frame clones alone and lacks a portion of them. The sample has about 42,000 clones, none seen only once. Study-wide results and caveats: CVID patient heterogeneity limited repertoire-clinical complication correlations. Shared TCRbeta clones were fewer between CVID subjects than controls.

V and J are TRBV7-9 and TRBJ2-7; D remains unclear. Sequencing was carried out using peripheral blood mononuclear cells. The sequence was collected from a person aged 18 to 75 in good health. The sequenced part of the CDR3 DNA is TGTTCCAGCAGCTTAAACACCTACGAG. Translated: CSSSLNTYE. The CDR3, in full, reads CSSSLNTYEQYF.